These T cell receptor beta chains were read from a single sample in a study of blood T cell repertoires in COVID-19. Repertoires were generated with immunoSEQ multiplex PCR, while TCRdb's copy carries only in-frame clones and drops some. The sample gives about 88,000 clones, about 83% of which show up once; under 30% is in the top ten. What was sequenced was peripheral blood. The receptors come from a human donor in a cohort sampled during active COVID-19. Each CDR3 is given without its conserved first and last residue.

j_gene | v_gene | CDR3aa
TRBJ2-5 | TRBV15 | ATSRDQGETQY
TRBJ2-1 | TRBV6-5 | ASSFLDRGNEQF
TRBJ2-5 | TRBV6-5 | ASSSAGGGETQY
TRBJ2-7 | TRBV7-9 | ASTATRTGPEYEQY
TRBJ1-1 | TRBV2 | ASMQGAEAF
TRBJ2-1 | TRBV11-2 | ASSLSGGRDEQF
TRBJ2-3 | TRBV3-1/TRBV3-2 | ASSQAFLAPVTDTQY
TRBJ2-1 | TRBV4-1 | ASSLSGLAGDNEQF
TRBJ2-5 | TRBV6-1 | ASSASRDRVIQETQY
TRBJ1-1 | TRBV24-1 | ATSDSTGSTEAF
TRBJ2-3 | TRBV5-1 | ASSLGGRGTDTQY
TRBJ2-1 | TRBV18 | ASSPPGTSGGYEQF
TRBJ2-6 | TRBV3-1/TRBV3-2 | ASSQDPRSSGANVLT
TRBJ1-5 | TRBV6-2/TRBV6-3 | ASSYYNPGQPQH
TRBJ1-4 | TRBV6-5 | ASSSVGGGANEKLF
TRBJ1-4 | TRBV18 | ASSLSPGAGDEKLF
TRBJ2-3 | TRBV7-9 | ASSFGGGGSTDTQY
TRBJ1-1 | TRBV2 | AASREMNTEAF